Below, 27 T cell receptor beta chains from the same sample are listed, as sequenced in a study of blood T cell repertoires in COVID-19. Produced via immunoSEQ multiplex PCR; TCRdb's table is partial and in-frame only. The sample has about 210,000 clones, approximately 80% seen once. The material sequenced was peripheral blood. The receptors were sampled from a man aged 45-60 years with active or convalescent COVID-19.

The chain uses TRBV11-2 and TRBJ2-7; tentative D call: TRBD2 (7 bases). Germline assignment: CDR1 SGHAT and CDR2 FQNNGV. CDR3 length: 16 residues. Trimming left V 5 bases short and J 5 bases short, with 22 bases between. The CDR3 region is CASSPRAGGAKDEQYF. The CDR3 region has the DNA TGTGCCAGCAGCCCCCGTGCTGGGGGGGCGAAAGACGAGCAGTACTTC.

This clone was seen more than once but under ten times. The chain links TRBV18 to TRBJ1-5; TRBD1 might be the D (6 bases). The length of the CDR3 is 16 residues. Per the germline V gene, CDR1 is KGHSH and CDR2 is LQKENI. V was clipped by 1 base and J by 5 bases, with 15 bases between them. The CDR3 nucleotides read TGTGCCAGCTCACCACGCGGGGGAGGGGGTGATCAGCCCCAGCATTTT. Protein sequence: CASSPRGGGGDQPQHF.

V is TRBV29-1 and J is TRBJ2-2; D unresolved. CDR1 is SQVTM, CDR2 ANQGSEA, per germline. Trimming cost V 7 bases and J 3 bases, with 12 bases left between them. The CDR3 sequence is 13 residues long. CDR3 amino acids: CSADGFHTGELFF. The CDR3 nucleotides are TGCAGCGCCGATGGCTTTCACACCGGGGAGCTGTTTTTT.

The gene calls are TRBV13 and TRBJ2-7; 10 positions agree with TRBD2. The trim removed 3 bases at V and 6 bases at J, leaving 2 bases unmatched. The CDR3 contains 13 residues. Germline-derived CDR1 and CDR2 are PRHDT and FYEKMQ (reference sequence). CDR3 sequence reads: CASSLGLASEQYF. In DNA, the CDR3 is TGTGCCAGCAGCTTGGGACTAGCGTCCGAGCAGTACTTC.

V usage is TRBV7-9 and J usage is TRBJ1-2; D is possibly TRBD1 (6 bases). CDR1 is SEHNR and CDR2 is FQNEAQ in the germline V gene (reference sequence). The CDR3 runs to 15 residues. The V end lost 6 bases, the J end lost 3 bases, and 17 bases lay between the germline ends. As DNA, the CDR3 is TGTGCCAGCAGGCCCGACAGGAGTTTCGACTATGGCTACACCTTC. Protein: CASRPDRSFDYGYTF. The full variable domain, with the rest looked up from reference TRBV7-9 and TRBJ1-2, is DTGVSQNPRHKITKRGQNVTFRCDPISEHNRLYWYRQTLGQGPEFLTYFQNEAQLEKSRLLSDRFSAERPKGSFSTLEIQRTEQGDSAMYLCASRPDRSFDYGYTFGSGTRLTVV.

V usage is TRBV19 and J usage is TRBJ2-1, with 14 bases identical to TRBD2. The trim removed 5 bases at V and 14 bases at J, leaving 5 bases unmatched. CDR3 size: 13 residues. CDR1 is LNHDA, CDR2 SQIVND, per germline (reference sequence). The CDR3 loop reads CASSGLAGGQEFF. CDR3 nucleotide sequence: TGTGCCAGTAGTGGACTAGCGGGGGGTCAGGAGTTCTTC.

The rearrangement joins TRBV11-1 to TRBJ2-3, with 11 nucleotides matching TRBD1. The CDR3 is made up of 16 amino acids. The J segment lost 3 bases and the V segment lost 5 bases, leaving 7 bases of the junction unmatched. In germline, CDR1 is SGHAT, CDR2 FQDESV (reference sequence). The CDR3 loop is CASSTRDRGFTDTQYF. The CDR3 DNA reads TGTGCCAGCAGCACCCGGGACAGGGGGTTTACAGATACGCAGTATTTT.

The chain carries TRBV5-6 and TRBJ1-4; possible D gene TRBD1, 6 bases. The V end was cut by 4 bases, the J end by 13 bases, with 17 bases between. The CDR3 extends over 13 amino acids. Germline V gene sequence: CDR1 SGHDT, CDR2 YYEEEE. The CDR3 here is CASSNLQGVRLFF. CDR3 coding DNA: TGTGCCAGCAGCAACCTACAGGGTGTGCGACTGTTTTTT.

This clone appeared a few times. The rearrangement joins TRBV20-1 to TRBJ1-4; tentatively, D is TRBD1 (6 bases). With 3 bases removed from V and 4 bases from J, the gap between germline ends came to 18 bases. Looked up from germline, CDR1 is DFQATT and CDR2 is SNEGSKA (reference sequence). The CDR3 totals 16 residues. CDR3 nucleotide sequence: TGCAGTGCTAGTAAAACTACACAGGGATATAATGAAAAACTGTTTTTT. Translation: CSASKTTQGYNEKLFF.

This rearrangement joins TRBV28 to TRBJ1-5, with 9 nucleotides matching TRBD1. The CDR3 length is 18 residues. The V gene's germline CDR1 is MDHEN and CDR2 SYDVKM. After removal of 3 bases from V and 2 bases from J, the junction contained 11 bases not matched to a gene. CDR3 in amino acids: CASSFGTGSGWGNQPQHF. The CDR3 nucleotides are TGTGCCAGCAGTTTCGGGACAGGGAGTGGATGGGGCAATCAGCCCCAGCATTTT.

CDR3 region: CASSFQTGYTDTQYF. CDR3 coding DNA: TGTGCCAGCAGCTTCCAGACAGGTTACACAGATACGCAGTATTTT. V usage is TRBV7-2 and J usage is TRBJ2-3; weak D call: TRBD1 (6 bases). The CDR3 is 15 residues long. Trimming removed 3 bases from V and 2 bases from J, with 12 bases in between. CDR1 and CDR2 from the germline V gene are SGHTA and FQGNSA.

This rearrangement joins TRBV5-6 to TRBJ2-3, with TRBD2 matching 9 bases. V dropped 3 bases and J dropped 9; count of bases not matched to a gene: 11. CDR1 and CDR2 from the germline V gene are SGHDT and YYEEEE. CDR3 size: 15 residues. The CDR3 DNA reads TGTGCCAGCAGCTCCCCTTACGGGCTAGCGGGAACGCAGTATTTT. This codes for CASSSPYGLAGTQYF.

The chain recombines TRBV28 with TRBJ2-7; the match to TRBD2 covers 7 bases. The CDR3 length is 15 residues. The junction had 9 bases not matched to a gene; V was cut back by 2 bases and J by 5 bases. Per the germline V gene, CDR1 is MDHEN and CDR2 is SYDVKM. Written as DNA, the CDR3 is TGTGCCAGCAGTTTACGGGGGGATAGAGCCCACGAGCAGTACGTC. It specifies CASSLRGDRAHEQYV.

The chain recombines TRBV4-3 with TRBJ2-4; TRBD1 matches 9 bases. Germline values: CDR1 LGHNA, CDR2 YSLEER. The CDR3 totals 14 residues. V shed 4 bases, J shed 8 bases, and the junction held 6 bases outside the gene matches. CDR3 in DNA: TGCGCCAGCAGCCCAGGACAGGGGATACACATTCAGTACTTC. Its protein product is CASSPGQGIHIQYF.

This chain uses TRBV4-1 with TRBJ2-3, with TRBD2 identical over 10 bases. The ends lost 2 bases at V and 6 bases at J; junction bases unmatched: 8. The CDR3 is 16 residues long. Germline V gives CDR1 MGHRA, CDR2 YSYEKL. In DNA form, the CDR3 reads TGCGCCAGCAGCCAAAGATTAGCGGGGGGCGGGGATACGCAGTATTTT. Amino acid sequence: CASSQRLAGGGDTQYF.

The CDR3 nucleotides read TGTGCCACCAGTGATGGACAACGAAACACCATATATTTT. This codes for CATSDGQRNTIYF. V is TRBV24-1 and J is TRBJ1-3; perhaps TRBD1 as D (5 bases). There are 13 residues in the CDR3. CDR1 is KGHDR, CDR2 SFDVKD, per germline. Trimming stripped 3 bases from V and 5 bases from J, with 7 bases between.

The V call is TRBV3-1 (or the pseudogene TRBV3-2), the J call TRBJ2-3, with TRBD2 matching 14 bases. This CDR3 is 17 amino acids long. V was clipped by 2 bases and J by 4 bases; unmatched bases: 5. Looked up from germline, CDR1 is LGHDT and CDR2 is YNNKEL (reference sequence). CDR3 in DNA: TGTGCCAGCAGCCAACCCGGACTAGCGGGAGGTGCAGATACGCAGTATTTT. Translating gives CASSQPGLAGGADTQYF.

V and J are TRBV28 and TRBJ2-1, with 9 bases fitting TRBD1. The CDR3 contains 15 residues. V was clipped by 3 bases and J by 5 bases; unmatched bases: 5. Germline-derived CDR1 and CDR2 are MDHEN and SYDVKM. Here the CDR3 DNA reads TGTGCCAGCAGTTTTACAGGGGGCAGGGACAATGAGCAGTTCTTC. Its protein product is CASSFTGGRDNEQFF.

The chain links TRBV15 to TRBJ2-1; 11 bases line up with TRBD2. Trimming cost V 6 bases and J 6 bases; bases outside gene matches: 7. CDR1 LNHNV and CDR2 YYDKDF come from the germline V gene (reference sequence). CDR3 length: 15 residues. In DNA, the CDR3 is TGTGCCACCAGACAATTAGCGGGAGGGATCAATGAGCAGTTCTTC. Its translation: CATRQLAGGINEQFF.

This chain connects TRBV28 to TRBJ2-3; 7 bases fit TRBD1. The CDR3 is made up of 17 amino acids. The germline gives CDR1 MDHEN, CDR2 SYDVKM. V was pared by 3 bases and J by 3 bases, with 12 bases of the junction left unmatched. The DNA for the CDR3 is TGTGCCAGCAGTTTCTTTCCGGGCAGGGGGTCGACAGATACGCAGTATTTT. Encoded protein: CASSFFPGRGSTDTQYF.

The chain joins TRBV5-1 to TRBJ2-3; possible D gene TRBD2, 5 bases. CDR3 size: 15 residues. From germline, CDR1 is SGHRS and CDR2 YFSETQ. Between the trimmed V and J ends, which lost 4 bases and 2 bases, there was a span of 14 bases. CDR3 in DNA: TGCGCCAGCAGCAGAACTAGTTCTGACACAGATACGCAGTATTTT. Translating it yields CASSRTSSDTDTQYF.

This clone was detected once. This sequence joins TRBV2 and TRBJ2-7; 10 nucleotides line up with TRBD2. CDR1 is SNHLY, CDR2 FYNNEI, per germline. V lost 1 base, J lost 2 bases, and 2 bases stayed unmatched. The CDR3 has 15 amino acids. CDR3 nucleotides: TGTGCCAGCAGTGAAGGAGCGGGAGGGCCCTACGAGCAGTACTTC. It translates to CASSEGAGGPYEQYF.

This chain connects TRBV5-3 to TRBJ1-6; D not certain. TRBV5-3 qualifies as an ORF whose function is uncertain. The CDR3 loop spans 12 amino acids. The CDR3, as DNA: TGTGCAATCCGGGAATATAATTCACCCCTCCACTTT. It encodes CAIREYNSPLHF.

The rearrangement uses TRBV11-2 and TRBJ2-1; 8 bases match TRBD2. CDR3 length: 17 residues. Looked up from germline, CDR1 is SGHAT and CDR2 is FQNNGV. V was pared by 5 bases and J by 4 bases, with 13 bases of the junction left unmatched. CDR3: CASSQSVLAGPYNEQFF. The CDR3 DNA sequence: TGTGCCAGCAGCCAATCGGTCTTAGCGGGACCTTACAATGAGCAGTTCTTC.

This chain links TRBV11-2 with TRBJ2-7; TRBD1 matches at 8 bases. Germline V gene data show CDR1 as SGHAT and CDR2 as FQNNGV. CDR3 length equals 16 residues. With V trimmed by 4 bases and J by 2 bases, 10 bases remained unmatched. CDR3 in amino acids: CASSSPLGQGPYEQYV. The CDR3 DNA follows: TGTGCCAGCAGCTCCCCCCTCGGACAGGGCCCCTACGAGCAGTACGTC.

Only a few counts were recorded for this clone. J is TRBJ1-1 and V is TRBV5-1; TRBD1 aligns across 9 bases. Germline V CDR1 and CDR2: SGHRS, YFSETQ. J lost 4 bases, V lost 2 bases, and 3 bases had no gene match. The CDR3 has 14 amino acids. In nucleotides, the CDR3 is TGCGCCAGCAGCTTAGACAGGGGGACCACTGAAGCTTTCTTT. Amino acid sequence: CASSLDRGTTEAFF.

The chain carries TRBV4-1 and TRBJ2-2; no clear D gene. The V gene lost 0 bases and the J gene lost 3 bases, with 11 bases spanning the gap. CDR3 length equals 16 residues. Per the germline V gene, CDR1 is MGHRA and CDR2 is YSYEKL. CDR3 amino acids: CASSQDRRHDTGELFF. The CDR3, as DNA: TGCGCCAGCAGCCAAGATAGGCGGCACGACACCGGGGAGCTGTTTTTT.